One and the same sample provided the 25 T cell receptor beta chains below, sequenced in a study of memory CD4+ T cells and cytomegalovirus serostatus. Single viable CD3+CD4+CD8-CD45RO+ cells were sorted as the memory CD4+ T cells. Only in-frame clones appear in the TCRdb table, and some are missing; sequencing was by immunoSEQ multiplex PCR. This sample yields 50,000 to 75,000 clones, of which approximately 78% are seen a single time; about 0.88% belongs to the top ten. Material for sequencing was memory CD4+ T cells from blood. Receptor source: an adult in good health and CMV-seronegative.

The chain employs TRBV5-8 and TRBJ1-2, with TRBD1 matching over 7 bases. Trimming cost V 4 bases and J 0 bases; bases outside gene matches: 12. The CDR3 is 17 residues long. Germline-derived CDR1 and CDR2 are SGHTS and YDEGEE. The CDR3 loop is CASSKPGQIFSNYGYTF. As DNA, the CDR3 is TGTGCCAGCAGCAAGCCGGGACAGATTTTTTCTAACTATGGCTACACCTTC.

This clone was detected once. The V and J genes are TRBV5-1 and TRBJ2-1; D remains ambiguous. Between the trimmed V and J ends, which lost 5 bases and 1 base, there was a span of 13 bases. From germline, CDR1 is SGHRS and CDR2 YFSETQ. This CDR3 comprises 15 residues. The DNA of the CDR3 is TGCGCCAGCAGTCCTGACCCCGGGTCCTACAATGAGCAGTTCTTC. Its protein is CASSPDPGSYNEQFF.

The rearrangement links TRBV4-2 to TRBJ1-3; D gene ambiguous. Germline CDR1 is LGHNA and CDR2 is YNFKEQ. V was pared by 1 base and J by 0 bases, with 10 bases between. CDR3 length: 16 residues. The CDR3 here is CASSQVGVSSGNTIYF. The CDR3 region has the DNA TGTGCCAGCAGCCAAGTTGGGGTGAGCTCTGGAAACACCATATATTTT.

The rearrangement links TRBV2 to TRBJ1-2, with a tentative D call TRBD1 (5 bases). Trimming left V 4 bases short and J 1 base short, with 10 bases between. This CDR3 region has 14 residues. Germline CDR1 reads SNHLY; CDR2 reads FYNNEI. As DNA, the CDR3 is TGTGCCAGCAGTGGGGGGAAGGGTAACTATGGCTACACCTTC. This encodes CASSGGKGNYGYTF.

In this sample, this clone turned up a few times. This chain links TRBV7-8 with TRBJ1-2; 7 nucleotides line up with TRBD1. CDR1 is SGHVS, CDR2 FQNEAQ, per germline. The CDR3 spans 16 residues. With 5 bases clipped from V and 1 base from J, the junction kept 10 bases outside the gene matches. The CDR3 nucleotides are TGTGCCAGCAGCCTAATGGGACAGATATATAACTATGGCTACACCTTC. Protein product: CASSLMGQIYNYGYTF.

V and J are TRBV9 and TRBJ1-3; tentatively, D is TRBD1 (5 bases). Trimming removed 4 bases at V and 0 bases at J, with 14 bases between. CDR1 is SGDLS and CDR2 is YYNGEE in the germline V gene. This CDR3 has 16 residues. The CDR3 protein is CASSTRGITSGNTIYF. CDR3 nucleotide sequence: TGTGCCAGCAGCACCCGGGGGATTACCTCTGGAAACACCATATATTTT.

This chain connects TRBV18 to TRBJ1-5; D possibly corresponds to TRBD1 (5 bases). The V end was cut by 3 bases, the J end by 0 bases, with 12 bases between. The germline V gene encodes CDR1 KGHSH and CDR2 LQKENI. The CDR3 length is 16 residues. CDR3 sequence: CASSPRGALSNQPQHF. CDR3 nucleotides: TGTGCCAGCTCACCGAGAGGGGCCCTTAGCAATCAGCCCCAGCATTTT.

This clone was observed a few times. This chain connects TRBV28 to TRBJ1-1; no clear D gene. Trimming cost V 3 bases and J 4 bases, with 9 bases left between them. CDR1 and CDR2 from the germline V gene are MDHEN and SYDVKM. This CDR3 region has 13 residues. The DNA of the CDR3 is TGTGCCAGCAGTTTGGAGGCGGGCACTGAAGCTTTCTTT. Translated: CASSLEAGTEAFF.

V usage is TRBV6-1 and J usage is TRBJ2-7; no definite D call. CDR1 MNHNS and CDR2 SASEGT come from the germline V gene. Trimming cost V 3 bases and J 4 bases, with 4 bases left between them. The CDR3 has 11 amino acids. For the CDR3, the DNA is TGTGCCAGCAGTGACCAATACGAGCAGTACTTC. Encoded protein: CASSDQYEQYF.

CDR3 DNA sequence: TGTGCCAGTAGTATTAAGCGGAGAGGGGGCAATCAGCCCCAGCATTTT. Its translation: CASSIKRRGGNQPQHF. V is TRBV19 and J is TRBJ1-5; TRBD1 might be the D (5 bases). Germline V gives CDR1 LNHDA, CDR2 SQIVND (reference sequence). This CDR3 region has 16 residues. V lost 3 bases to trimming and J lost 2 bases, with 14 bases between them.

The gene calls are TRBV9 and TRBJ1-3, with TRBD1 matching 8 bases. Germline CDR1 is SGDLS and CDR2 is YYNGEE. The CDR3 extends over 15 amino acids. Trimming took 4 bases from V and 2 from J; bases not matched to a gene: 5. The DNA for the CDR3 is TGTGCCAGCAGCATAGGACAGGGTGCTGGAAACACCATATATTTT. Translation: CASSIGQGAGNTIYF.

This clone has more than one count but fewer than ten. The CDR3 region is CASAWEVNTEAFF. CDR3 coding DNA: TGTGCTAGTGCCTGGGAGGTGAACACTGAAGCTTTCTTT. The chain couples TRBV12-5 to TRBJ1-1, with no clear D. Trimming removed 7 bases at V and 0 bases at J, with 9 bases between. CDR3 length: 13 amino acids. The germline V gene encodes CDR1 LGHNT and CDR2 FRNRAP.

The CDR3 loop is CASSGSGGANEKLFF. The CDR3 DNA reads TGTGCCAGCAGCGGTTCGGGGGGAGCTAATGAAAAACTGTTTTTT. The chain carries TRBV5-5 and TRBJ1-4, with D perhaps TRBD1 (5 bases). The CDR3 contains 15 residues. The V end lost 4 bases, the J end lost 3 bases, and 13 bases lay between the germline ends. Germline assignment: CDR1 SGHKS and CDR2 YYEKEE (reference sequence).

The V gene is TRBV19, the J gene TRBJ1-5; D not resolved. V lost 3 bases and J lost 1, with 10 bases in between. The CDR3 sequence is 15 residues long. CDR1 LNHDA and CDR2 SQIVND come from the germline V gene (reference sequence). In DNA form, the CDR3 reads TGTGCCAGTAGTATCTGGACTGCGAGCAATCAGCCCCAGCATTTT. It codes for CASSIWTASNQPQHF.

The rearrangement links TRBV18 to TRBJ2-3; tentatively, D is TRBD1 or TRBD2 (5 bases each). In germline, CDR1 is KGHSH, CDR2 LQKENI. The length of the CDR3 is 14 residues. Deletions cut 6 bases from V and 0 bases from J, with 10 bases between. The CDR3: CASSTRGSTDTQYF. CDR3 coding DNA: TGTGCCAGCTCCACCCGGGGCAGCACAGATACGCAGTATTTT.

This clone appeared once. The chain links TRBV6-5 to TRBJ1-5, with 9 bases lining up with TRBD1. This CDR3 comprises 15 residues. With 6 bases clipped from V and 3 bases from J, the junction kept 6 bases outside the gene matches. Germline V gene sequence: CDR1 MNHEY, CDR2 SVGAGI. The CDR3 sequence is CASSQDRGYNQPQHF. The DNA of the CDR3 is TGTGCCAGCAGCCAGGACAGGGGCTACAATCAGCCCCAGCATTTT.

For this clone: Other DNA sequences in this sample translate to the same CDR3. V and J are TRBV5-1 and TRBJ2-2; D unresolved. V lost 0 bases and J lost 0, with 6 bases in between. The CDR3 contains 15 residues. Germline assignment: CDR1 SGHRS and CDR2 YFSETQ. The CDR3 here is CASSLEGPNTGELFF. CDR3 DNA sequence: TGCGCCAGCAGCTTGGAAGGGCCGAACACCGGGGAGCTGTTTTTT.

The CDR3: CSVEKELGYTF. The CDR3, as DNA: TGCAGCGTTGAAAAGGAACTCGGCTACACCTTC. V and J are TRBV29-1 and TRBJ1-2; D ambiguous. CDR1 is SQVTM and CDR2 is ANQGSEA in the germline V gene. Between the trimmed V and J ends, which lost 2 bases and 8 bases, there was a span of 9 bases. The CDR3 sequence is 11 residues long.

This chain joins TRBV5-5 and TRBJ2-3; 7 positions agree with TRBD2. The CDR3 totals 16 residues. Trimming took 4 bases from V and 1 from J; bases not matched to a gene: 9. Germline V lookup: CDR1 SGHKS, CDR2 YYEKEE (reference sequence). The CDR3 loop reads CASSRGGLAGTDTQYF. In DNA, the CDR3 is TGTGCCAGCAGCAGGGGCGGGCTAGCGGGCACAGATACGCAGTATTTT. The whole variable domain, remainder taken from reference TRBV5-5 and TRBJ2-3, is DAGVTQSPTHLIKTRGQQVTLRCSPISGHKSVSWYQQVLGQGPQFIFQYYEKEERGRGNFPDRFSARQFPNYSSELNVNALLLGDSALYLCASSRGGLAGTDTQYFGPGTRLTVL.

This clone was detected once. The rearrangement links TRBV19 to TRBJ1-1; D remains unclear. The ends were cut back, 1 base at V and 2 bases at J, with 8 bases in the middle. Looked up from germline, CDR1 is LNHDA and CDR2 is SQIVND (reference sequence). The CDR3 contains 14 residues. The CDR3 nucleotides read TGTGCCAGTAGTATAGTCGGTGGAAACACTGAAGCTTTCTTT. Translation: CASSIVGGNTEAFF.

The chain carries TRBV7-6 and TRBJ1-3; tentatively, D is TRBD1 (5 bases). CDR1 and CDR2 from the germline V gene are SGHVS and FNYEAQ. The CDR3 has 15 amino acids. The germline V and J ends were trimmed by 5 bases and 4 bases, with 15 bases remaining between them. The CDR3, as DNA: TGTGCCAGCAGCCCTCAAGCGGGGGGGGGAAACACCATATATTTT. Translation: CASSPQAGGGNTIYF.

This chain connects TRBV6-5 to TRBJ2-3; D is uncertain. The V end lost 2 bases, the J end lost 1 base, and 13 bases lay between the germline ends. CDR3 length equals 16 residues. Germline V gives CDR1 MNHEY, CDR2 SVGAGI. CDR3 in amino acids: CASSYTTTLGTDTQYF. For the CDR3, the DNA is TGTGCCAGCAGTTACACTACGACGCTTGGCACAGATACGCAGTATTTT.

The rearrangement joins TRBV28 to TRBJ2-2; 9 bases line up with TRBD1. There are 16 residues in the CDR3. V dropped 7 bases and J dropped 5; count of bases not matched to a gene: 11. Germline V CDR1 and CDR2: MDHEN, SYDVKM. The CDR3, as DNA: TGTGCCAGCATCCCCGCCCAGGGACAGGGAACCGGGGAGCTGTTTTTT. Its translation is CASIPAQGQGTGELFF.

The chain has TRBV4-1 and TRBJ1-4; 7 nucleotides match TRBD1. The CDR3 consists of 17 residues. V shed 0 bases and J 2 bases; nucleotides not matched to a gene: 6. In germline, CDR1 is MGHRA, CDR2 YSYEKL. The CDR3 nucleotides are TGCGCCAGCAGCCAAGATCGAACAGGGGAGACTAATGAAAAACTGTTTTTT. This encodes CASSQDRTGETNEKLFF.

The J gene is TRBJ1-4, the V gene TRBV7-2, with D maybe TRBD1 (5 bases). Deletions cut 3 bases from V and 2 bases from J, with 7 bases between. Germline CDR1 SGHTA, CDR2 FQGNSA. This CDR3 spans 14 amino acids. The CDR3 bases are TGTGCCAGCAGCTTCTGGGGGACTAATGAAAAACTGTTTTTT. This encodes CASSFWGTNEKLFF.